This T cell receptor beta chain was captured by sequencing in a study of OX40 agonist ivuxolimab in advanced cancers. Study-level information: Given to patients was ivuxolimab, an agonistic anti-OX40 (CD134) antibody. The study enrolled dose-escalation patients with hepatocellular carcinoma, melanoma, renal cell or head and neck cancer.

Study-wide results and caveats: Expanded clones belonging to CD8+ T cells outnumbered, on average, those of CD4+.

TCRdb's table, derived via immunoSEQ multiplex PCR, lists solely in-frame clones and lacks some. The table has about 100,000 clones, approximately 87% seen once. This clone appeared once. What it recognizes is unknown. CDR3 length equals 16 residues. Deletions cut 1 base from V and 5 bases from J, with 17 bases between. CDR1 and CDR2 from the germline V gene are MNHNS and SASEGT. The genes are TRBV6-1 and TRBJ2-5; D possibly matches TRBD1 or TRBD2 (5 bases each). The starting material was CD4+ or CD8+ T cells sorted from blood, obtained in a trial of the OX40 agonist ivuxolimab. The receptor's source is an adult with an advanced solid tumor such as melanoma, head and neck, liver or kidney cancer. CDR3 in DNA: TGTGCCAGCAGTGAAGGAGGGGTACGGTTCATGGAGACCCAGTACTTC. Amino acid sequence: CASSEGGVRFMETQYF.